This T cell receptor (beta chain) was recorded in a study of blood T cell repertoires in COVID-19. Residents of about two dozen US areas, aged roughly 18 to 89 years, made up the participants. Clones were read by immunoSEQ multiplex PCR, and TCRdb kept only the in-frame ones, dropping some. The data contain roughly 300,000 clones, roughly 91% of them singletons. V lost 1 base and J 5 bases, leaving 9 bases between the germline ends. The CDR3 sequence is 14 residues long. Germline-derived CDR1 and CDR2 are SGHVS and FQNEAQ. In its sample, this clone was seen a few times. The receptor's source is a middle-aged woman with acute COVID-19. The sequencing sample was made of PBMCs or T cells enriched from blood (not recorded which). This chain links TRBV7-8 with TRBJ1-5; no reliable D call. The CDR3 loop is CASSLELLDQPQHF. For the CDR3, the DNA is TGTGCCAGCAGCTTAGAGCTGCTCGATCAGCCCCAGCATTTT. Looking up the rest from reference TRBV7-8 and TRBJ1-5 gives the full variable domain: GAGVSQSPRYKVAKRGQDVALRCDPISGHVSLFWYQQALGQGPEFLTYFQNEAQLDKSGLPSDRFFAERPEGSVSTLKIQRTQQEDSAVYLCASSLELLDQPQHFGDGTRLSIL.